Shown below are 32 T cell receptor beta chains from a single sample sequenced in a study of cytomegalovirus exposure and HLA in healthy donors (dated by TCRdb to about 2017). Libraries came from the immunoSEQ multiplex PCR assay. For the multiplex PCR, a mixture combining 60 forward primers for TCR Vbeta segments and 13 reverse primers for TCR Jbeta segments was used. TCRdb mirrors the immuneACCESS table, restricted to in-frame sequences. Some clones are absent from its copies; in checked studies, under half trace to an unresolved V gene, and the reason for the others is unknown. A total of 150,000 to 200,000 clones appear in this sample, approximately 84% of them only once. The ten largest account for 6.3% of the sample. Sequencing input: PBMCs. The source of these receptors is a male donor in good health and CMV-seropositive.

The rearrangement joins TRBV2 to TRBJ2-3, with 9 bases matching TRBD1. The trim removed 4 bases at V and 5 bases at J, leaving 1 base unmatched. The germline CDR1 and CDR2 sequences are SNHLY and FYNNEI. The CDR3 length is 13 residues. The CDR3 DNA reads TGTGCCAGCAGTGTGACAGGGGGAGATACGCAGTATTTT. As protein: CASSVTGGDTQYF.

This clone is medium-sized. Other DNA sequences in the same sample also yield this CDR3. The chain links TRBV5-4 to TRBJ1-2; a weak D match, TRBD1 (5 bases). CDR3 size: 14 residues. Germline V gene lookup returns CDR1 SGHNT and CDR2 YYREEE (reference sequence). Trimming removed 2 bases at V and 1 base at J, with 9 bases between. CDR3 nucleotides: TGTGCCAGCAGCTTAGACAGCTTTAACTATGGCTACACCTTC. This codes for CASSLDSFNYGYTF.

The V call is TRBV7-9, the J call TRBJ2-1, with TRBD2 matching over 10 bases. With V trimmed by 6 bases and J by 0 bases, 8 bases remained unmatched. The length of the CDR3 is 17 residues. The germline CDR1 and CDR2 sequences are SEHNR and FQNEAQ (reference sequence). The CDR3 DNA reads TGTGCCAGCAGTTCGTTACTAGCGGGGTACTCCTACAATGAGCAGTTCTTC. Translating gives CASSSLLAGYSYNEQFF.

Here the CDR3 reads CASSLDRGYYNEQFF. The CDR3 DNA sequence: TGTGCCAGCAGCTTGGACAGGGGGTACTACAATGAGCAGTTCTTC. The chain joins TRBV7-2 to TRBJ2-1; 10 nucleotides line up with TRBD1. This CDR3 is 15 amino acids long. V lost 3 bases to trimming and J lost 3 bases; unmatched junction nucleotides: 2. Germline CDR1 SGHTA, CDR2 FQGNSA. Looking up the rest from reference TRBV7-2 and TRBJ2-1 gives the full variable domain: GAGVSQSPSNKVTEKGKDVELRCDPISGHTALYWYRQSLGQGLEFLIYFQGNSAPDKSGLPSDRFSAERTGGSVSTLTIQRTQQEDSAVYLCASSLDRGYYNEQFFGPGTRLTVL.

As regards this clone: At one boundary the junction diverges from the germline segment, which might be a read error. V and J are TRBV7-9 and TRBJ2-1, with 9 nucleotides matching TRBD2. The CDR3 runs to 17 residues. The germline V gene has CDR1 SEHNR and CDR2 FQNEAQ (reference sequence). The CDR3 region has the DNA TGTTCCAGCAGCTACGGGGCGTCTAGCGGGGACAACAATGAGCAGTTCTTC. This encodes CSSSYGASSGDNNEQFF.

The gene calls are TRBV4-3 and TRBJ2-2, with 10 bases fitting TRBD2. The trim removed 5 bases at V and 6 bases at J, leaving 6 bases unmatched. CDR1 and CDR2 from the germline V gene are LGHNA and YSLEER. The CDR3 is 15 amino acids. CDR3: CASSGLAGEAGELFF. The CDR3 nucleotides read TGCGCCAGCAGCGGCCTAGCGGGAGAGGCCGGGGAGCTGTTTTTT.

The chain uses TRBV28 and TRBJ2-3, with a tentative D call TRBD2 (5 bases). Trimming took off 1 base at V and 4 bases at J, with 12 bases between the two ends. The length of the CDR3 is 15 residues. Per the germline V gene, CDR1 is MDHEN and CDR2 is SYDVKM. CDR3 sequence reads: CASSLLSGMADTQYF. CDR3 in DNA: TGTGCCAGCAGTTTATTATCGGGGATGGCAGATACGCAGTATTTT.

V and J are TRBV18 and TRBJ1-6; no definite D call. The germline V and J ends were trimmed by 6 bases and 2 bases, with 17 bases remaining between them. Germline V gene lookup returns CDR1 KGHSH and CDR2 LQKENI. The CDR3 has 17 residues. CDR3 bases: TGTGCCAGCTCCCTCGGACGGGCGGAGGCCTATAATTCACCCCTCCACTTT. Translation gives CASSLGRAEAYNSPLHF. Full variable domain (outside the CDR3, taken from reference TRBV18 and TRBJ1-6): NAGVMQNPRHLVRRRGQEARLRCSPMKGHSHVYWYRQLPEEGLKFMVYLQKENIIDESGMPKERFSAEFPKEGPSILRIQQVVRGDSAAYFCASSLGRAEAYNSPLHFGNGTRLTVT.

J is TRBJ2-4 and V is TRBV19, with a tentative D call TRBD1 (5 bases). V was clipped by 5 bases and J by 5 bases, with 10 bases between them. The germline CDR1 and CDR2 sequences are LNHDA and SQIVND (reference sequence). The length of the CDR3 is 13 residues. The CDR3 DNA reads as TGTGCCAGTAGTCGGTCGACAGAAAACATTCAGTACTTC. Its protein product is CASSRSTENIQYF.

This clone was picked up a small number of times. The genes are TRBV5-1 and TRBJ2-1, with D maybe TRBD2 (6 bases). Trimming took off 0 bases at V and 8 bases at J, with 6 bases between the two ends. The V gene's germline CDR1 is SGHRS and CDR2 YFSETQ. This CDR3 region has 12 residues. The CDR3 nucleotides read TGCGCCAGCAGCTTGGCGGGGGATGAGCAGTTCTTC. Residues: CASSLAGDEQFF. The variable domain in full, with the rest retrieved from reference TRBV5-1 and TRBJ2-1, is KAGVTQTPRYLIKTRGQQVTLSCSPISGHRSVSWYQQTPGQGLQFLFEYFSETQRNKGNFPGRFSGRQFSNSRSEMNVSTLELGDSALYLCASSLAGDEQFFGPGTRLTVL.

The genes are TRBV27 and TRBJ2-7; D call uncertain. V was shortened by 3 bases and J by 0 bases, with 9 bases between the two germline ends. Germline CDR1 MNHEY, CDR2 SMNVEV (reference sequence). The CDR3 loop spans 14 amino acids. The CDR3 nucleotides are TGTGCCAGCAGTTTGCTCATGAGCTCCTACGAGCAGTACTTC. It is translated as CASSLLMSSYEQYF.

This clone was detected only once. The sample holds other DNA sequences that translate to the same CDR3. V usage is TRBV28 and J usage is TRBJ1-5; D not resolved. The CDR3 spans 15 residues. V lost 5 bases and J lost 0, with 11 bases in between. Germline CDR1 MDHEN, CDR2 SYDVKM. The DNA of the CDR3 is TGTGCCAGCAGTCAGGCAGCCCATAGCAATCAGCCCCAGCATTTT. The encoded protein is CASSQAAHSNQPQHF.

The chain joins TRBV19 to TRBJ2-3; TRBD2 might be the D (5 bases). Germline V CDR1 and CDR2: LNHDA, SQIVND (reference sequence). The germline V and J ends were trimmed by 7 bases and 0 bases, with 14 bases remaining between them. The CDR3 contains 15 residues. The CDR3 nucleotides are TGTGCCAGTAATGCGGGTACTACTAGCACAGATACGCAGTATTTT. Its translation is CASNAGTTSTDTQYF.

The rearrangement joins TRBV4-3 to TRBJ2-7; TRBD2 matches at 12 bases. The CDR3 totals 16 residues. J gave up 2 bases and V 2 bases, and 4 bases lay outside the gene matches. Germline V gene sequence: CDR1 LGHNA, CDR2 YSLEER. The CDR3 sequence is CASSQTSGRKTYEQYF. The CDR3 DNA sequence: TGCGCCAGCAGCCAAACTAGCGGGAGGAAAACCTACGAGCAGTACTTC.

There are a few counts of this clone. V is TRBV18 and J is TRBJ2-7, with 7 bases aligning to TRBD1. Trimming at V came to 5 bases and at J to 3 bases, leaving 7 bases not matched to a gene. CDR1 and CDR2 (germline): KGHSH, LQKENI. The CDR3 is 14 amino acids. The CDR3 bases are TGTGCCAGCTCATCTGACAGGGTAAACTACGAGCAGTACTTC. The encoded protein is CASSSDRVNYEQYF.

The chain employs TRBV11-2 and TRBJ2-7; maybe TRBD2 (5 bases). V shed 0 bases and J shed 0 bases, with 6 bases lying between them. Germline V gene sequence: CDR1 SGHAT, CDR2 FQNNGV. The CDR3 extends over 14 amino acids. As DNA, the CDR3 is TGTGCCAGCAGCTTAGACGGGATCTCCTACGAGCAGTACTTC. This encodes CASSLDGISYEQYF.

The chain recombines TRBV21-1 with TRBJ2-5; the table's TRBD2 call for D was not verified on the DNA. TRBV21-1 is shown as a pseudogene. This CDR3 has 13 amino acids. The DNA of the CDR3 is TGTGCCAGCAGCAAAGGAGGGCGAGAGACCCAGTACTTC. It codes for CASSKGGRETQYF.

The V gene is TRBV29-1, the J gene TRBJ2-1, with a weak D call TRBD2 (6 bases). CDR3 length: 13 residues. The V gene lost 5 bases and the J gene lost 0 bases, with 8 bases spanning the gap. Germline V gene lookup returns CDR1 SQVTM and CDR2 ANQGSEA. CDR3 protein: CSVQGGSYNEQFF. As DNA, the CDR3 is TGCAGCGTTCAGGGAGGCTCCTACAATGAGCAGTTCTTC.

The V gene is TRBV29-1, the J gene TRBJ1-1; TRBD1 agrees at 9 bases. V lost 6 bases to trimming and J lost 4 bases; unmatched junction nucleotides: 6. The CDR3 contains 13 residues. CDR1 and CDR2 from the germline V gene are SQVTM and ANQGSEA. The CDR3 protein is CSVPGQGLTEAFF. CDR3 nucleotide sequence: TGCAGCGTCCCGGGACAGGGTCTCACTGAAGCTTTCTTT. The entire variable domain, with the rest obtained from reference TRBV29-1 and TRBJ1-1, is as follows: SAVISQKPSRDICQRGTSLTIQCQVDSQVTMMFWYRQQPGQSLTLIATANQGSEATYESGFVIDKFPISRPNLTFSTLTVSNMSPEDSSIYLCSVPGQGLTEAFFGQGTRLTVV.

CDR3 sequence reads: CASSALQGSTGELFF. The CDR3 DNA sequence: TGTGCCAGCAGTGCGCTCCAAGGGAGCACCGGGGAGCTGTTTTTT. The chain uses TRBV7-3 and TRBJ2-2; D may be TRBD2 (5 bases). Looked up from germline, CDR1 is SGHTA and CDR2 is FQGTGA. The CDR3 extends over 15 amino acids. V was shortened by 6 bases and J by 4 bases, with 15 bases between the two germline ends.

This clone is a singleton in its sample. The chain carries TRBV18 and TRBJ2-7; no reliable D call. The V gene's germline CDR1 is KGHSH and CDR2 LQKENI. This CDR3 contains 16 residues. V shed 3 bases and J shed 0 bases, with 15 bases lying between them. This chain's CDR3 is CASSPRQPTSSYEQYF. The CDR3 region has the DNA TGTGCCAGCTCACCCCGGCAGCCGACAAGCTCCTACGAGCAGTACTTC. Supplemented by reference TRBV18 and TRBJ2-7, the full variable domain reads NAGVMQNPRHLVRRRGQEARLRCSPMKGHSHVYWYRQLPEEGLKFMVYLQKENIIDESGMPKERFSAEFPKEGPSILRIQQVVRGDSAAYFCASSPRQPTSSYEQYFGPGTRLTVT.

The J gene is TRBJ2-7, the V gene TRBV19; 8 bases line up with TRBD1. The germline gives CDR1 LNHDA, CDR2 SQIVND (reference sequence). The length of the CDR3 is 15 residues. V shed 6 bases and J 3 bases; nucleotides not matched to a gene: 10. This CDR3 is CASSQGVGQVYEQYF. CDR3 sequence (DNA): TGTGCCAGTAGCCAGGGAGTGGGACAGGTCTACGAGCAGTACTTC. Based on the CDR3 plus reference TRBV19 and TRBJ2-7, the full variable domain is DGGITQSPKYLFRKEGQNVTLSCEQNLNHDAMYWYRQDPGQGLRLIYYSQIVNDFQKGDIAEGYSVSREKKESFPLTVTSAQKNPTAFYLCASSQGVGQVYEQYFGPGTRLTVT.

The chain employs TRBV6-5 and TRBJ2-1, with 9 bases that match TRBD1. V lost 6 bases, J lost 7 bases, and 7 bases stayed unmatched. The CDR3 has 14 residues. CDR1 and CDR2 from the germline V gene are MNHEY and SVGAGI. The CDR3 sequence: CASRNTGGGNEQFF. Written as DNA, the CDR3 is TGTGCCAGCAGGAACACAGGGGGCGGGAATGAGCAGTTCTTC.

The V and J genes are TRBV2 and TRBJ2-3; 7 nucleotides match TRBD2. After removal of 7 bases from V and 3 bases from J, the junction contained 13 bases not matched to a gene. Looked up from germline, CDR1 is SNHLY and CDR2 is FYNNEI. This CDR3 has 16 amino acids. The CDR3 here is CASTVRGGVWTDTQYF. CDR3 in DNA: TGTGCCAGCACGGTCCGGGGAGGGGTTTGGACAGATACGCAGTATTTT.

This clone has more than one count but fewer than ten. The V call is TRBV27, the J call TRBJ2-1; 9 bases agree with TRBD2. Trimming removed 5 bases from V and 1 base from J; junction bases left unmatched: 3. Germline V gene lookup returns CDR1 MNHEY and CDR2 SMNVEV (reference sequence). The CDR3 contains 15 residues. In DNA form, the CDR3 reads TGTGCCAGCAGTCAGACTAGCGGATCCTACAATGAGCAGTTCTTC. It specifies CASSQTSGSYNEQFF.

This chain connects TRBV2 to TRBJ2-5, with 7 bases that match TRBD1. Judging by the DNA end, TRBJ2-7 fits better; the J call may be wrong. CDR1 is SNHLY, CDR2 FYNNEI, per germline. This CDR3 spans 16 amino acids. The CDR3 loop reads CASSAPPQGFSYEQYF. The DNA for the CDR3 is TGTGCCAGCAGTGCCCCCCCACAGGGGTTCTCCTACGAGCAGTACTTC.

This clone was seen a handful of times. V is TRBV2 and J is TRBJ2-7; D gene uncertain. V lost 10 bases, J lost 1 base, and 5 bases lay in between. The CDR3 consists of 10 residues. Germline V gives CDR1 SNHLY, CDR2 FYNNEI. CDR3 DNA: TGTGCCACGTCGTCCTACGAGCAGTACTTC. Translation: CATSSYEQYF.

Concerning this clone itself: A junction boundary mismatches the germline segment, possibly from a read error. V gene TRBV6-6 combines with J gene TRBJ1-2; TRBD1 agrees at 9 bases. This CDR3 is 15 amino acids long. CDR1 and CDR2 from the germline V gene are MNHNY and SVGAGI (reference sequence). CDR3 residues: CVSSYGEQGAEGYTF. In DNA, the CDR3 is TGTGTCAGCAGTTACGGTGAACAGGGGGCGGAGGGCTACACCTTC.

The gene calls are TRBV5-1 and TRBJ2-3; 8 bases map to TRBD2. Germline V gives CDR1 SGHRS, CDR2 YFSETQ. The CDR3 loop spans 15 amino acids. Losses at the gene ends were 0 bases for V and 3 bases for J; bases not matched to a gene: 3. CDR3 sequence (DNA): TGCGCCAGCAGCTTGGCGGGAGGGCCGACAGATACGCAGTATTTT. Protein: CASSLAGGPTDTQYF.

The chain is built from TRBV9 and TRBJ2-2; D gene uncertain. The germline V gene has CDR1 SGDLS and CDR2 YYNGEE. V was shortened by 3 bases and J by 1 base, with 4 bases between the two germline ends. The length of the CDR3 is 13 residues. The CDR3 coding sequence is TGTGCCAGCAGCGCCCTGAACACCGGGGAGCTGTTTTTT. It translates to CASSALNTGELFF. The full variable domain, in which reference TRBV9 and TRBJ2-2 provide the parts outside the CDR3, is DSGVTQTPKHLITATGQRVTLRCSPRSGDLSVYWYQQSLDQGLQFLIQYYNGEERAKGNILERFSAQQFPDLHSELNLSSLELGDSALYFCASSALNTGELFFGEGSRLTVL.

This sequence joins TRBV28 and TRBJ1-5; D is undetermined. V lost 5 bases and J lost 0, with 14 bases in between. This CDR3 contains 16 residues. In germline, CDR1 is MDHEN, CDR2 SYDVKM. The CDR3 loop is CASSHWAGHSNQPQHF. The DNA of the CDR3 is TGTGCCAGCAGTCACTGGGCAGGCCATAGCAATCAGCCCCAGCATTTT.

This sequence joins TRBV12-5 and TRBJ2-3, with unresolved D. V lost 8 bases and J lost 11, with 17 bases in between. The V gene's germline CDR1 is LGHNT and CDR2 FRNRAP. CDR3 size: 12 residues. The DNA of the CDR3 is TGTGCTAGTCCCTCCATCAGGCTCCTGCAGTATTTT. Its translation: CASPSIRLLQYF.